A selection of T cell receptor beta chains follows, all from one sample in a study of blood T cell repertoires in COVID-19. Repertoires were generated with immunoSEQ multiplex PCR, while TCRdb's copy carries only in-frame clones and drops some. The sample has some 66,000 clones, 85% to 90% seen once. Input material: peripheral blood. Source of these receptors: a human donor with active COVID-19. The donor label of this sample is uncertain. Both conserved end residues are part of each CDR3. A D gene is named only where the DNA matches it firmly. A clone size is listed for some rows: how often the clone was seen (once, few, many), or a class if it is expanded.

v_call	cdr3_length	j_call	d_call	clone_size	cdr3_nt	cdr3_aa
TRBV6-1	14	TRBJ1-5	-	-	TGTGCCAGCAGTGAATCGGGGGGGAATCAGCCCCAGCATTTT	CASSESGGNQPQHF
TRBV7-4	13	TRBJ2-7	-	-	TGTGCCAGCAGCTTAAACAGGCCCCACGAGCAGTACTTC	CASSLNRPHEQYF
TRBV4-1	15	TRBJ1-1	TRBD1	-	TGCGCCAGCAGCCCTTACGGACAGGGTTACACTGAAGCTTTCTTT	CASSPYGQGYTEAFF
TRBV27	16	TRBJ2-7	-	-	TGTGCCAGCAGTTTATCGTTAGGATACAGGTCCTACGAGCAGTACTTC	CASSLSLGYRSYEQYF
TRBV30	9	TRBJ2-1	-	-	TGTGCCTGGGTCTATGAGCAGTTCTTC	CAWVYEQFF
TRBV7-6	13	TRBJ1-2	TRBD1	-	TGTGCCAGCGGACAGGGGGAGGCTAGTGGCTACACCTTC	CASGQGEASGYTF
TRBV7-8	13	TRBJ2-1	-	-	TGTGCCAGCAGCAAGGGACTGGTCGGTGAGCAGTTCTTC	CASSKGLVGEQFF
TRBV4-3	16	TRBJ1-2	TRBD1	-	TGCGCCAGCAGGGAAACTCCGGGACAGGGGGCCTATGGCTACACCTTC	CASRETPGQGAYGYTF
TRBV4-1	15	TRBJ1-2	-	-	TGCGCCAGCAGCCAATCCCTCGACAGTAACTATGGCTACACCTTC	CASSQSLDSNYGYTF
TRBV5-5	15	TRBJ1-6	TRBD1	once	TGTGCCAGCAGCGGGGACAGGGAGGTTTATTCACCCCTCCACTTT	CASSGDREVYSPLHF
TRBV2	11	TRBJ1-1	-	-	TGTGCCAGCAGTCCCAGACAGGAAGCTTTCTTT	CASSPRQEAFF
TRBV7-9	14	TRBJ1-1	-	-	TGTGCCAGCAGCCCGGCTTGGAGGAACACTGAAGCTTTCTTT	CASSPAWRNTEAFF
TRBV4-2	16	TRBJ1-2	TRBD1	-	TGTGCCAGCAGCCAGGACGGGACAGCGACTAACTATGGCTACACCTTC	CASSQDGTATNYGYTF
TRBV6-2/TRBV6-3	16	TRBJ2-7	TRBD2	-	TGTGCCAGCAGTTATCCGACTAGCGGGGAGGACTACGAGCAGTACTTC	CASSYPTSGEDYEQYF
TRBV5-8	15	TRBJ1-5	TRBD1	-	TGTGCCAGCAGCTTGGTACGGACAGGGAATCAGCCCCAGCATTTT	CASSLVRTGNQPQHF
TRBV5-6	14	TRBJ1-5	-	-	TGTGCCAGCAGCTTTGGTGGGGGCGGGCAGCCCCAGCATTTT	CASSFGGGGQPQHF
TRBV21-1	16	TRBJ2-2	-	-	TGTGCCAGCAGCAAAGTGGGCAGGGAGAACACCGGGGAGCTGTTTTTT	CASSKVGRENTGELFF
TRBV5-1	14	TRBJ2-6	-	-	TGCGCCAGCAGCTTAAGGGGTGGGGCCAACGTCCTGACTTTC	CASSLRGGANVLTF
TRBV12-2	12	TRBJ1-4	-	-	TGTGCAAGTCGCTTCGGGACAGGGGGACTGTTTTTT	CASRFGTGGLFF
TRBV5-1	13	TRBJ2-3	-	-	TGCGCCAGCAGGAGGAGTAGCACAGATACGCAGTATTTT	CASRRSSTDTQYF
TRBV3-1/TRBV3-2	15	TRBJ2-5	TRBD2	once	TGTGCCAGCAGCCAGGCTAGCGGGGGGGGAGAGACCCAGTACTTC	CASSQASGGGETQYF
TRBV28	14	TRBJ2-5	TRBD1	-	TGTGCCAGCAGGTTACCGGGACAGGGAGAGACCCAGTACTTC	CASRLPGQGETQYF
TRBV6-2/TRBV6-3	20	TRBJ2-7	TRBD2	once	TGTGCCAGCAGTTACGATCTTTTAACAGGACTAGCGGGAGGATCCTACGAGCAGTACTTC	CASSYDLLTGLAGGSYEQYF
TRBV11-2	15	TRBJ1-1	-	-	TGTGCCAGCAGCGTCCTCACAGGGATGAACGCTGAAGCTTTCTTT	CASSVLTGMNAEAFF
TRBV19	14	TRBJ1-2	-	-	TGTGCCAGTAGTATCCGGACAGCCAACTATGGCTACACCTTC	CASSIRTANYGYTF
TRBV29-1	12	TRBJ2-3	TRBD2	-	TGCAGCGTTGTAATAGCGGGAAATACGCAGTATTTT	CSVVIAGNTQYF
TRBV18	18	TRBJ2-2	-	-	TGTGCCAGCTCACCACCGATCGGCGGGGGCCGGGGCACCGGGGAGCTGTTTTTT	CASSPPIGGGRGTGELFF
TRBV6-1	16	TRBJ2-3	TRBD2	-	TGTGCCAGCAGTGAGGGGGCGGGAGGACCCACAGATACGCAGTATTTT	CASSEGAGGPTDTQYF
TRBV6-5	15	TRBJ2-7	-	-	TGTGCCAGCAGTTACTCTCCGGGGGGCACTTACGAGCAGTACTTC	CASSYSPGGTYEQYF
TRBV14	15	TRBJ1-5	-	-	TGTGCCAGCAGCCAAGGTAAGGGGAGCAATCAGCCCCAGCATTTT	CASSQGKGSNQPQHF
TRBV19	15	TRBJ1-5	-	-	TGTGCCAGTAGTATAGCGGGGAGGTCTAATCAGCCCCAGCATTTT	CASSIAGRSNQPQHF
TRBV4-1	14	TRBJ1-1	TRBD1	-	TGCGCCAGCAGCCTAGGACAGGGGGGCACTGAAGCTTTCTTT	CASSLGQGGTEAFF
TRBV7-6	15	TRBJ2-7	TRBD1	once	TGTGCCAGCAGCCTCGGGACAGGGCCCCGAGAGGAGCAGTACTTC	CASSLGTGPREEQYF
TRBV12-5	15	TRBJ2-5	TRBD2	once	TGTGCTAGTGGTTTGGGTAGCGGGGGGGGAGAGACCCAGTACTTC	CASGLGSGGGETQYF
TRBV19	16	TRBJ2-1	TRBD2	-	TGTGCCAGTAGTCCGGGACTAGCGGGACCTCGGAATGAGCAGTTCTTC	CASSPGLAGPRNEQFF
TRBV29-1	11	TRBJ1-2	-	-	TGCAGCGTTGCTCTCTCGGGAGGCTACACCTTC	CSVALSGGYTF
TRBV7-3	17	TRBJ2-2	-	-	TGTGCCAGCAGCTTAACGGCGCGGGCCCAGAACACCGGGGAGCTGTTTTTT	CASSLTARAQNTGELFF
TRBV5-4	16	TRBJ2-3	TRBD2	-	TGTGCCAGCAGCTTGGGAACGGGAGGCCTCACAGATACGCAGTATTTT	CASSLGTGGLTDTQYF
TRBV27	14	TRBJ2-5	-	-	TGTGCCAGCAGTCCCCGGGACTTACAAGAGACCCAGTACTTC	CASSPRDLQETQYF
TRBV3-1/TRBV3-2	18	TRBJ2-3	TRBD2	-	TGTGCCAGCAGCCCCGCAGATGTAGCGGGGCTAGGGGCAGATACGCAGTATTTT	CASSPADVAGLGADTQYF